The 24 T cell receptor beta chains below all came from one sample that was sequenced in a study of shared clonotypes between healthy human individuals. This table comes from immunoSEQ multiplex PCR, and its TCRdb copy is limited to in-frame clones, with some not included. The repertoire includes 640,000 or so clones, 55% to 75% of them detected once, and about 1.7% sits in the top ten. The sequencing sample was made of memory CD4+ T cells sorted from blood. Subset noted: CD45RA-negative fraction. These receptors were obtained from a woman between 25 and 40 years old in good health.

The J gene is TRBJ2-1, the V gene TRBV4-2; the D is unclear. CDR3 length: 15 residues. Germline V CDR1 and CDR2: LGHNA, YNFKEQ. V dropped 0 bases and J dropped 5 bases, with 11 bases sitting between them. CDR3: CASSQDAQPHNEQFF. The CDR3 DNA sequence: TGTGCCAGCAGCCAAGATGCTCAGCCCCACAATGAGCAGTTCTTC.

This clone has ten or more counts. The chain carries TRBV18 and TRBJ2-7, with a weak D call TRBD1 (6 bases). The CDR3 is 13 amino acids. Trimming removed 3 bases from V and 0 bases from J, with 6 bases in between. CDR1 and CDR2 (germline): KGHSH, LQKENI. The CDR3 loop reads CASSPGHSYEQYF. The DNA of the CDR3 is TGTGCCAGCTCACCGGGACACTCCTACGAGCAGTACTTC.

CDR3 residues: CASSSNTGPPVTYGYTF. The DNA for the CDR3 is TGTGCCAGCAGCTCAAACACCGGGCCCCCGGTCACCTATGGCTACACCTTC. J is TRBJ1-2 and V is TRBV7-2; D not certain. CDR1 is SGHTA, CDR2 FQGNSA, per germline. There are 17 residues in the CDR3. Deletions cut 4 bases from V and 4 bases from J, with 22 bases between.

J is TRBJ2-7 and V is TRBV28; perhaps TRBD1 as D (5 bases). Trimming left V 5 bases short and J 5 bases short, with 13 bases between. Germline V lookup: CDR1 MDHEN, CDR2 SYDVKM. This CDR3 region has 13 residues. The CDR3 nucleotides read TGTGCCAGCAGTCTATACAGGAGAGACGAGCAGTACTTC. Its translation: CASSLYRRDEQYF.

The chain joins TRBV30 to TRBJ2-1; D is perhaps TRBD2 (6 bases). In germline, CDR1 is GTSNPN, CDR2 SVGIG (reference sequence). The length of the CDR3 is 16 residues. The V gene lost 2 bases and the J gene lost 2 bases, with 16 bases spanning the gap. The CDR3 DNA follows: TGTGCCTGGAGTAGGGGACTCGTACTGACCTACAATGAGCAGTTCTTC. Amino acid sequence: CAWSRGLVLTYNEQFF.

In the case of this clone: The same CDR3 arises from other DNA sequences in this sample as well. V usage is TRBV27 and J usage is TRBJ1-5; no definite D call. Trimming cost V 3 bases and J 0 bases, with 9 bases left between them. The length of the CDR3 is 15 residues. Germline assignment: CDR1 MNHEY and CDR2 SMNVEV (reference sequence). CDR3 nucleotide sequence: TGTGCCAGCAGTTTTCTCGCCGGTAGCAATCAGCCCCAGCATTTT. Translation gives CASSFLAGSNQPQHF.

This chain joins TRBV19 and TRBJ1-3, with D possibly being TRBD1 (5 bases). The CDR3 consists of 16 residues. Trimming took 4 bases from V and 1 from J, leaving 14 bases between them. CDR1 is LNHDA and CDR2 is SQIVND in the germline V gene (reference sequence). The CDR3 nucleotides read TGTGCCAGTAGTACCGGCTGGGGGTTTTCTGGAAACACCATATATTTT. Its translation is CASSTGWGFSGNTIYF. The full variable domain, completed using reference TRBV19 and TRBJ1-3, is DGGITQSPKYLFRKEGQNVTLSCEQNLNHDAMYWYRQDPGQGLRLIYYSQIVNDFQKGDIAEGYSVSREKKESFPLTVTSAQKNPTAFYLCASSTGWGFSGNTIYFGEGSWLTVV.

In its sample, this clone was seen once. The V call is TRBV5-1, the J call TRBJ2-7; tentatively, D is TRBD2 (6 bases). This CDR3 has 13 residues. CDR1 and CDR2 (germline): SGHRS, YFSETQ. The V end was cut by 4 bases, the J end by 1 base, with 9 bases between. The DNA of the CDR3 is TGCGCCAGCAGCACAGGACTATCCTACGAGCAGTACTTC. It codes for CASSTGLSYEQYF.

The chain couples TRBV11-2 to TRBJ2-1; 10 nucleotides line up with TRBD2. The CDR3 consists of 16 residues. Germline CDR1 SGHAT, CDR2 FQNNGV. The V gene end was trimmed by 3 bases and the J gene end by 10 bases; junction bases not matched to a gene: 12. CDR3 sequence: CASSLSRSGRAEEQFF. The CDR3 bases are TGTGCCAGCAGCTTGAGCCGAAGCGGGAGGGCTGAGGAGCAGTTCTTC. The full variable domain, its missing parts supplied by reference TRBV11-2 and TRBJ2-1, is EAGVAQSPRYKIIEKRQSVAFWCNPISGHATLYWYQQILGQGPKLLIQFQNNGVVDDSQLPKDRFSAERLKGVDSTLKIQPAKLEDSAVYLCASSLSRSGRAEEQFFGPGTRLTVL.

Worth noting for this clone: This is likely an artifact of a read error, given a far larger clone one base away. The J gene is TRBJ2-7, the V gene TRBV6-1; 8 bases match TRBD1. The germline V gene has CDR1 MNHNS and CDR2 SASEGT. The V gene end was trimmed by 3 bases and the J gene end by 2 bases; junction bases not matched to a gene: 0. The CDR3 loop spans 13 amino acids. CDR3 residues: CASSDRGPYEQYF. In nucleotides, the CDR3 is TGTGCCAGCAGTGACAGGGGGCCCTACGAGCAGTACTTC.

Worth noting for this clone: This specimen includes other DNA sequences encoding the same CDR3. V gene TRBV5-1 combines with J gene TRBJ2-1; possible D gene TRBD2, 6 bases. The V and J ends lost 0 bases and 4 bases respectively, with 11 bases between them. Germline V gene data show CDR1 as SGHRS and CDR2 as YFSETQ. The CDR3 sequence is 15 residues long. CDR3 sequence reads: CASSLASVGYNEQFF. The DNA of the CDR3 is TGCGCCAGCAGCTTGGCTAGCGTCGGGTACAATGAGCAGTTCTTC.

This clone was observed at least ten times. V is TRBV11-2 and J is TRBJ2-7; TRBD1 matches at 8 bases. Germline V CDR1 and CDR2: SGHAT, FQNNGV. Trimming cost V 2 bases and J 3 bases; bases outside gene matches: 3. The CDR3 has 14 amino acids. The chain's CDR3 is CASSLTTGGYEQYF. The CDR3 nucleotides are TGTGCCAGCAGCTTAACCACAGGGGGCTACGAGCAGTACTTC.

This sequence joins TRBV7-2 and TRBJ2-3; tentatively, D is TRBD2 (6 bases). V lost 1 base and J 4 bases, leaving 6 bases between the germline ends. This CDR3 is built from 13 residues. In germline, CDR1 is SGHTA, CDR2 FQGNSA. The CDR3 bases are TGTGCCAGCAGCTTAGGGGGGGCAGATACGCAGTATTTT. This gives the protein CASSLGGADTQYF.

The chain carries TRBV4-1 and TRBJ2-1; no reliable D call. Trimming took 0 bases from V and 7 from J, leaving 10 bases between them. The CDR3 length is 14 residues. Germline-derived CDR1 and CDR2 are MGHRA and YSYEKL. This CDR3 reads CASSQDSILNEQFF. Written as DNA, the CDR3 is TGCGCCAGCAGCCAAGATTCGATACTTAATGAGCAGTTCTTC.

V gene TRBV7-9 combines with J gene TRBJ2-3; TRBD1 matches at 9 bases. The germline gives CDR1 SEHNR, CDR2 FQNEAQ (reference sequence). The V gene end was trimmed by 5 bases and the J gene end by 0 bases; junction bases not matched to a gene: 6. There are 16 residues in the CDR3. Here the CDR3 reads CASSGRQGGSTDTQYF. The CDR3 nucleotides are TGTGCCAGCAGCGGACGACAGGGGGGAAGCACAGATACGCAGTATTTT. The full variable domain, completed using reference TRBV7-9 and TRBJ2-3, is DTGVSQNPRHKITKRGQNVTFRCDPISEHNRLYWYRQTLGQGPEFLTYFQNEAQLEKSRLLSDRFSAERPKGSFSTLEIQRTEQGDSAMYLCASSGRQGGSTDTQYFGPGTRLTVL.

The V and J genes are TRBV6-1 and TRBJ2-6; TRBD2 agrees at 10 bases. CDR3 length: 15 amino acids. Germline CDR1 reads MNHNS; CDR2 reads SASEGT. The junction had 5 bases not matched to a gene; V was cut back by 11 bases and J by 1 base. The CDR3 loop reads CAASGRGSGANVLTF. The CDR3 DNA reads TGTGCCGCGAGCGGGAGGGGATCTGGGGCCAACGTCCTGACTTTC.

The chain links TRBV28 to TRBJ2-1; TRBD1 matches at 8 bases. J lost 3 bases, V lost 2 bases, and 3 bases had no gene match. Germline V gives CDR1 MDHEN, CDR2 SYDVKM. There are 15 residues in the CDR3. The CDR3 sequence: CASSLRGQVYNEQFF. CDR3 DNA: TGTGCCAGCAGTTTAAGGGGACAGGTCTACAATGAGCAGTTCTTC.

The gene calls are TRBV7-9 and TRBJ1-4; D is uncertain. Trimming took 2 bases from V and 10 from J, leaving 14 bases between them. The CDR3 length is 14 residues. Germline assignment: CDR1 SEHNR and CDR2 FQNEAQ (reference sequence). CDR3 coding DNA: TGTGCCAGCAGCTTAAACAGAGATGAAGGAAAACTGTTTTTT. Its translation is CASSLNRDEGKLFF. Using reference TRBV7-9 and TRBJ1-4 for the parts outside the CDR3, the full variable domain is DTGVSQNPRHKITKRGQNVTFRCDPISEHNRLYWYRQTLGQGPEFLTYFQNEAQLEKSRLLSDRFSAERPKGSFSTLEIQRTEQGDSAMYLCASSLNRDEGKLFFGSGTQLSVL.

The J gene is TRBJ2-3, the V gene TRBV25-1, with D unclear. V was clipped by 2 bases and J by 0 bases, with 18 bases between them. Germline CDR1 MGHDK, CDR2 SYGVNS. The CDR3 is 18 residues long. CDR3 loop: CASSEDLGPLSSTDTQYF. The CDR3 nucleotides are TGTGCCAGCAGTGAAGACCTCGGGCCCCTCTCTAGCACAGATACGCAGTATTTT.

J is TRBJ2-2 and V is TRBV7-9; TRBD1 matches at 9 bases. The CDR3 length is 18 residues. Germline V gives CDR1 SEHNR, CDR2 FQNEAQ (reference sequence). With 6 bases clipped from V and 1 base from J, the junction kept 12 bases outside the gene matches. The CDR3 is CASRPNSRDRENTGELFF. CDR3 sequence (DNA): TGTGCCAGCAGACCAAATTCCCGGGACAGGGAGAACACCGGGGAGCTGTTTTTT.

This clone was seen more than once but under ten times. The same CDR3 also results from other DNA sequences found in this sample. In DNA form, the CDR3 reads TGCGCCAGCAGCTTGGGAGACAGGGACGGAGAAAAACTGTTTTTT. Protein product: CASSLGDRDGEKLFF. This rearrangement joins TRBV5-1 to TRBJ1-4, with 7 bases identical to TRBD1. The CDR3 extends over 15 amino acids. Germline CDR1 SGHRS, CDR2 YFSETQ. Trimming at V came to 0 bases and at J to 8 bases, leaving 7 bases not matched to a gene.

The chain is built from TRBV30 and TRBJ2-5; 8 nucleotides align to TRBD1. The ends lost 8 bases at V and 3 bases at J; junction bases unmatched: 8. This CDR3 region has 13 residues. CDR1 and CDR2 (germline): GTSNPN, SVGIG (reference sequence). CDR3 protein: CARTGIAKETQYF. In nucleotides, the CDR3 is TGTGCCCGGACAGGGATAGCGAAAGAGACCCAGTACTTC. Looking up the rest from reference TRBV30 and TRBJ2-5 gives the full variable domain: SQTIHQWPATLVQPVGSPLSLECTVEGTSNPNLYWYRQAAGRGLQLLFYSVGIGQISSEVPQNLSASRPQDRQFILSSKKLLLSDSGFYLCARTGIAKETQYFGPGTRLLVL.

The rearrangement links TRBV4-1 to TRBJ1-1; TRBD1 agrees at 8 bases. Germline trimming cut 4 bases from V and 0 bases from J; bases unmatched to any gene: 7. The CDR3 runs to 16 residues. Germline V CDR1 and CDR2: MGHRA, YSYEKL. For the CDR3, the DNA is TGCGCCAGCAGCCTCAGGGGGCAGGGTTTGAACACTGAAGCTTTCTTT. Its translation: CASSLRGQGLNTEAFF.

The V gene is TRBV5-4, the J gene TRBJ2-7; the D gene is possibly TRBD2 (6 bases). Trimming shortened V by 0 bases and J by 2 bases, and 9 bases separated the two germline ends. This CDR3 is built from 14 residues. Per the germline V gene, CDR1 is SGHNT and CDR2 is YYREEE (reference sequence). The CDR3 region has the DNA TGTGCCAGCAGCTTGGCTGGCGGGACCTACGAGCAGTACTTC. Its translation is CASSLAGGTYEQYF. Supplemented by reference TRBV5-4 and TRBJ2-7, the full variable domain reads ETGVTQSPTHLIKTRGQQVTLRCSSQSGHNTVSWYQQALGQGPQFIFQYYREEENGRGNFPPRFSGLQFPNYSSELNVNALELDDSALYLCASSLAGGTYEQYFGPGTRLTVT.